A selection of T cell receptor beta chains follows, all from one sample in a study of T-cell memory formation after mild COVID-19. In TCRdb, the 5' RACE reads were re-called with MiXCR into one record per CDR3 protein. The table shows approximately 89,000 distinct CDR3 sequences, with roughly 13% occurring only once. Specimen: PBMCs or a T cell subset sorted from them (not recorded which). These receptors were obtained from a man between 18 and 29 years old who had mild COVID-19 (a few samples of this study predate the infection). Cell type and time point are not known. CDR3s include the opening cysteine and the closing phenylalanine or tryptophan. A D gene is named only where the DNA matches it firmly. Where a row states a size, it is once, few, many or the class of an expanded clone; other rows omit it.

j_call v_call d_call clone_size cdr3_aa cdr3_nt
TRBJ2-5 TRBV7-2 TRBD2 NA CASSSRRTSQGTQYF TGTGCCAGCAGCTCGAGACGGACTAGCCAGGGGACCCAGTACTTC
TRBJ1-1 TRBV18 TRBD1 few CASSPPMTGGNTEAFF TGTGCCAGCTCACCCCCAATGACAGGGGGTAACACTGAAGCTTTCTTT
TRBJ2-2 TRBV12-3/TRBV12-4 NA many CASRAETGELFF TGTGCCAGCAGGGCTGAAACCGGGGAGCTGTTTTTT
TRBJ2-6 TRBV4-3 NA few CASSQETAGTISGANVLTF TGCGCCAGCAGCCAAGAGACGGCAGGGACGATTTCTGGGGCCAACGTCCTGACTTTC
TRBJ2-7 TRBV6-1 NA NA CASSEGDSSSYEQYF TGTGCCAGCAGTGAAGGGGACTCGAGCTCCTACGAGCAGTACTTC
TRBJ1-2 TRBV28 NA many CASRQVGNYGYTF TGTGCCAGCAGACAGGTGGGAAACTATGGCTACACCTTC
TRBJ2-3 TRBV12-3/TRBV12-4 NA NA CASSLYGGWTDTQYF TGTGCCAGCAGTTTATATGGGGGGTGGACAGATACGCAGTATTTT
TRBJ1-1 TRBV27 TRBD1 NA CASSSIQGTDTEAFF TGTGCCAGCAGTTCAATACAGGGGACGGACACTGAAGCTTTCTTT
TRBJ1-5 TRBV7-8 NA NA CASSKQGWIQPQHF TGTGCCAGCAGCAAACAGGGTTGGATTCAGCCCCAGCATTTT
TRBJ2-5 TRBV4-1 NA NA CASSHLGQETQYF TGCGCCAGCAGCCACCTTGGTCAGGAGACCCAGTACTTC
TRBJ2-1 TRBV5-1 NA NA CASSLASASSRVHNEQFF TGCGCCAGCAGCTTGGCGTCGGCTAGCTCCCGGGTCCACAATGAGCAGTTCTTC
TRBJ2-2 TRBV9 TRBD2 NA CASSVPALGGTNTGELFF TGTGCCAGCAGCGTCCCAGCCCTGGGAGGGACGAACACCGGGGAGCTGTTTTTT
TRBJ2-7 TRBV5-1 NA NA CASSYHSAWEQYF TGCGCCAGCAGCTACCATAGCGCATGGGAGCAGTACTTC
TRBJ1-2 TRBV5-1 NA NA CASSPTPTDYGYTF TGCGCCAGCAGCCCAACCCCGACAGACTATGGCTACACCTTC
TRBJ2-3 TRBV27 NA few CASRTTPSTDTQYF TGTGCCAGCAGGACGACACCAAGCACAGATACGCAGTATTTT
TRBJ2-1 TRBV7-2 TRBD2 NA CASSPWTSGGGEQFF TGTGCCAGCAGCCCTTGGACTAGCGGGGGGGGTGAGCAGTTCTTC
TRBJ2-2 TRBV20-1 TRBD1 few CSPTPLGQEDGELFF TGCAGTCCCACCCCTTTAGGACAGGAGGACGGGGAGCTGTTTTTT
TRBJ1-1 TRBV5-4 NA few CASSLWGGDEAFF TGTGCCAGCAGCTTGTGGGGAGGGGATGAAGCTTTCTTT
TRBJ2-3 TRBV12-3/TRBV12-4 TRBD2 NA CASRDLAGVLDTQYF TGTGCCAGCAGAGACCTAGCGGGGGTACTAGATACGCAGTATTTT
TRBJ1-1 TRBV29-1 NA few CSVAQGRGGLGEAFF TGCAGCGTCGCACAGGGCAGGGGTGGTTTGGGTGAAGCTTTCTTT
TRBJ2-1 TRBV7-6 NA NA CASSLRDSYNEQFF TGTGCCAGCAGCTTACGGGACTCATACAATGAGCAGTTCTTC
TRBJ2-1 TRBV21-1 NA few CASSWGGGEISYNEQFF TGTGCCAGCAGCTGGGGCGGGGGCGAAATCTCCTACAATGAGCAGTTCTTC
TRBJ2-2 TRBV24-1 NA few CATSVKRAGELFF TGTGCCACCAGTGTCAAGAGGGCCGGGGAGCTGTTTTTT
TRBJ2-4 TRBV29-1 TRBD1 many CSAAGTGENIQYF TGCAGCGCTGCCGGGACAGGTGAAAACATTCAGTACTTC
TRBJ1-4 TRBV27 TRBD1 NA CASRGDRGREKLFF TGTGCCAGCCGCGGGGACAGGGGCCGAGAAAAACTGTTTTTT
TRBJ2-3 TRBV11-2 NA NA CASSPVGHDADTQYF TGTGCCAGCAGCCCCGTGGGGCACGACGCAGATACGCAGTATTTT
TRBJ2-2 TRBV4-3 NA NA CASSQDQIGTYTGELFF TGCGCCAGCAGCCAAGATCAGATAGGGACCTACACCGGGGAGCTGTTTTTT
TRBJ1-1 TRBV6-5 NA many CASSYPGTRNTEAFF TGTGCCAGCAGTTACCCCGGGACTCGGAACACTGAAGCTTTCTTT
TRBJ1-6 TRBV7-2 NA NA CASSFDRTAYNSPLHF TGTGCCAGCAGCTTCGACCGGACGGCCTATAATTCACCCCTCCACTTT
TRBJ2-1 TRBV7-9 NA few CASSPWRGRDNEQFF TGTGCCAGCAGCCCGTGGAGGGGGCGGGACAATGAGCAGTTCTTC
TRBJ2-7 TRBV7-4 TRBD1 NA CASSVGDRDYEQYF TGTGCCAGCAGCGTTGGGGACAGGGACTACGAGCAGTACTTC
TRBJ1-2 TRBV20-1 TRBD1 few CSARDWPDRDNYGYTF TGCAGTGCTAGAGATTGGCCGGACAGGGACAACTATGGCTACACCTTC
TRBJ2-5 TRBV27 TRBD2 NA CASHSGGFETQYF TGTGCCAGCCATAGCGGGGGCTTTGAGACCCAGTACTTC
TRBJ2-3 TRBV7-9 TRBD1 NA CASSPGQGSTDTQYF TGTGCCAGCAGCCCTGGACAGGGATCGACAGATACGCAGTATTTT
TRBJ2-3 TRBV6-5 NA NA CASSYLNTQYF TGTGCCAGCAGTTATCTAAATACGCAGTATTTT
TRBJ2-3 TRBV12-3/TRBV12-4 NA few CASSTKAQHGYTQYF TGTGCCAGCAGTACAAAGGCCCAGCACGGGTATACGCAGTATTTT
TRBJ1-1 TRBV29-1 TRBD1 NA CSVAGTGKNTEAFF TGCAGCGTGGCTGGGACAGGGAAGAACACTGAAGCTTTCTTT
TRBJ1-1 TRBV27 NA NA CASSFSGQSTEAFF TGTGCCAGCAGTTTTTCTGGACAAAGCACTGAAGCTTTCTTT
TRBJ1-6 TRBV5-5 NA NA CASSPGTWDSPLHF TGTGCCAGCAGCCCCGGGACCTGGGATTCACCCCTCCACTTT
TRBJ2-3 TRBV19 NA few CASSRTGPTDTQYF TGTGCCAGTAGTAGAACAGGGCCCACAGATACGCAGTATTTT
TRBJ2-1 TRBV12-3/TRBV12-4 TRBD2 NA CASSLVASGISNEQFF TGTGCCAGCAGTTTAGTGGCTAGCGGGATCAGCAATGAGCAGTTCTTC
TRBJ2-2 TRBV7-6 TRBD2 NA CASSSGLAANTGELFF TGTGCCAGCAGCTCGGGACTAGCAGCGAACACCGGGGAGCTGTTTTTT
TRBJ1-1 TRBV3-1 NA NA CASSQVPAPYTEAFF TGTGCCAGCAGCCAAGTTCCGGCACCCTACACTGAAGCTTTCTTT
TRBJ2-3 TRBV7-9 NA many CASSWPDTQYF TGTGCCAGCAGCTGGCCAGATACGCAGTATTTT
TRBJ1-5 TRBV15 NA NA CATSPYRGNQPQHF TGTGCCACCAGCCCGTACAGGGGCAATCAGCCCCAGCATTTT
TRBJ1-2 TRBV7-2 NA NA CASPGAGDPYGYTF TGTGCCAGCCCTGGGGCAGGGGACCCCTATGGCTACACCTTC
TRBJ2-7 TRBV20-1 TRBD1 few CSARGQGYEQYF TGCAGTGCTAGAGGACAGGGCTACGAGCAGTACTTC
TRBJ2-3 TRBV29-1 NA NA CSVGPGLGTDTQYF TGCAGCGTGGGACCGGGACTCGGCACAGATACGCAGTATTTT
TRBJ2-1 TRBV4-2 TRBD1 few CASSQVGTGLAASEQFF TGTGCCAGCAGCCAGGTTGGGACAGGGCTTGCGGCGAGCGAGCAGTTCTTC
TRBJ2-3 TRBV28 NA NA CASSPRDVWTDTQYF TGTGCCAGCAGCCCGCGGGACGTCTGGACAGATACGCAGTATTTT
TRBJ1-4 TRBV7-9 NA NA CASSTTGIYEKLFF TGTGCCAGCAGTACTACAGGGATCTATGAAAAACTGTTTTTT
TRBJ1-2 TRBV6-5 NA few CASSPTGTLGYTF TGTGCCAGCAGCCCCACCGGGACTTTAGGCTACACCTTC
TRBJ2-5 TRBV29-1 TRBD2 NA CSVELAGSQETQYF TGCAGCGTTGAACTAGCGGGGTCCCAAGAGACCCAGTACTTC